The clone carrying this TCR beta chain was detected a few times. The antigen is undetermined. The data stem from a study of stem cell transplantation in POMP-related autoinflammatory disease. Overall study: Before transplant, CD4+ T cells skewed naive and CD8+ proportions were low. Through one year post-transplant, neutrophils and platelets were 100% of graft donor origin.

The data were produced by immunoSEQ multiplex PCR, yet TCRdb's version contains in-frame clones alone and is incomplete. This repertoire shows roughly 68,000 clones, roughly 93% found once; its top ten account for 0.5% to 0.75%. Study conclusions and caveats: In PRAID patients, the number of distinct TRB V-J gene pairings was restricted. Across all analyzed T-cell subsets, patients with PRAID tended toward reduced diversity and increased clonality.

V shed 1 base and J shed 1 base, with 7 bases lying between them. Germline CDR1 reads SGHDN; CDR2 reads FVKESK. The CDR3 has 14 residues. Sequences were derived from CD4+ T cells from PBMCs, sampled after stem cell transplantation. The gene calls are TRBV14 and TRBJ1-1; D gene ambiguous. The sequence came from a human patient with POMP-related autoinflammation and immune dysregulation (PRAID). Some T cells may be provided by the graft donor. The CDR3 DNA follows: TGTGCCAGCAGCCAAGGACCGGGGAACACTGAAGCTTTCTTT. It is translated as CASSQGPGNTEAFF.